This T cell receptor beta chain was sequenced during a study of Graves' ophthalmopathy and Graves' hyperthyroidism. This clonotype was found a few times. This CDR3 is built from 14 residues. The ends lost 5 bases at V and 6 bases at J; junction bases unmatched: 9. CDR1 is SGHVS, CDR2 FNYEAQ, per germline. RNA transcripts were the template, and TCR beta CDR3 regions were amplified from them. Second-round multiplex PCR came after first-round RT-PCR with HTBI primers. TCRdb independently ran MiXCR on the multiplex PCR reads; one entry per CDR3 protein. Here the sample spans around 40,000 distinct CDR3 sequences, approximately 52% being singletons.

The clonotype was recovered from an adult man with Graves' ophthalmopathy. The chain couples TRBV7-6 to TRBJ2-7; TRBD1 aligns across 8 bases. The sample taken for sequencing was peripheral blood. The CDR3 is CASSDRGRFGEQYF. The CDR3 region has the DNA TGTGCCAGCAGCGACAGGGGACGCTTCGGCGAGCAGTACTTC. Based on the CDR3 plus reference TRBV7-6 and TRBJ2-7, the full variable domain is GAGVSQSPRYKVTKRGQDVALRCDPISGHVSLYWYRQALGQGPEFLTYFNYEAQQDKSGLPNDRFSAERPEGSISTLTIQRTEQRDSAMYRCASSDRGRFGEQYFGPGTRLTVT.